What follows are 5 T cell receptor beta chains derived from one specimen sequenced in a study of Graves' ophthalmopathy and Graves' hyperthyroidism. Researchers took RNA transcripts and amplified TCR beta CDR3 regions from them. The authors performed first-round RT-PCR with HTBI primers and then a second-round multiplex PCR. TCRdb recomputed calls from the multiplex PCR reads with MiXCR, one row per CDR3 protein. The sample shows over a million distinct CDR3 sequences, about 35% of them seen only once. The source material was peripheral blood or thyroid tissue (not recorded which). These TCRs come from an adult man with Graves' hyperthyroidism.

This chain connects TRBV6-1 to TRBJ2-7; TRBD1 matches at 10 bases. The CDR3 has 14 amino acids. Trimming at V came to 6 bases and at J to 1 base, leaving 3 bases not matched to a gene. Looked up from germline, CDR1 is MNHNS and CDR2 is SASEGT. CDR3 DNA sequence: TGTGCCAGCAGGGGGACAGGGGAATCCTACGAGCAGTACTTC. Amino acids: CASRGTGESYEQYF.

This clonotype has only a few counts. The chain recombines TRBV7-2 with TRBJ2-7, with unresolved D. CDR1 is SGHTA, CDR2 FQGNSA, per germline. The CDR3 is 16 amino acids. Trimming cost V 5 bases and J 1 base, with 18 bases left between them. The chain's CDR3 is CASSPRRPQVSYEQYF. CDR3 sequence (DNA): TGTGCCAGCAGCCCCCGCCGGCCCCAGGTTTCCTACGAGCAGTACTTC.

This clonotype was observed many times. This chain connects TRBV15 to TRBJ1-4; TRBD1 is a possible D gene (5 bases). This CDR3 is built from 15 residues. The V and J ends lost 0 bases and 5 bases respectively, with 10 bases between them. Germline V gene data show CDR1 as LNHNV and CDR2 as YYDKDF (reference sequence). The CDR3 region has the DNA TGTGCCACCAGCAGAGATCGAGGGGAAAATGAAAAACTGTTTTTT. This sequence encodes CATSRDRGENEKLFF.

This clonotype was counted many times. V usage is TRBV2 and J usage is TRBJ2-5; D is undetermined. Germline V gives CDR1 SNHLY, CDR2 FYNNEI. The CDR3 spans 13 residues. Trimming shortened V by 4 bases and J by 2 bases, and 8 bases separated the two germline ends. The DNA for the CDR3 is TGTGCCAGCAGTGGTGTACTGCAAGAGACCCAGTACTTC. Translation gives CASSGVLQETQYF.

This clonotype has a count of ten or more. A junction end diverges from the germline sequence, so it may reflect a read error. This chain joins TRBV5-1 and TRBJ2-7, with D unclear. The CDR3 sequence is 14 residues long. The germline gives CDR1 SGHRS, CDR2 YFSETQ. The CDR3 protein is CASSLGRSSYEQYF. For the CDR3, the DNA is TGTGCCAGCAGCTTAGGCAGGAGCTCCTACGAGCAGTACTTC.